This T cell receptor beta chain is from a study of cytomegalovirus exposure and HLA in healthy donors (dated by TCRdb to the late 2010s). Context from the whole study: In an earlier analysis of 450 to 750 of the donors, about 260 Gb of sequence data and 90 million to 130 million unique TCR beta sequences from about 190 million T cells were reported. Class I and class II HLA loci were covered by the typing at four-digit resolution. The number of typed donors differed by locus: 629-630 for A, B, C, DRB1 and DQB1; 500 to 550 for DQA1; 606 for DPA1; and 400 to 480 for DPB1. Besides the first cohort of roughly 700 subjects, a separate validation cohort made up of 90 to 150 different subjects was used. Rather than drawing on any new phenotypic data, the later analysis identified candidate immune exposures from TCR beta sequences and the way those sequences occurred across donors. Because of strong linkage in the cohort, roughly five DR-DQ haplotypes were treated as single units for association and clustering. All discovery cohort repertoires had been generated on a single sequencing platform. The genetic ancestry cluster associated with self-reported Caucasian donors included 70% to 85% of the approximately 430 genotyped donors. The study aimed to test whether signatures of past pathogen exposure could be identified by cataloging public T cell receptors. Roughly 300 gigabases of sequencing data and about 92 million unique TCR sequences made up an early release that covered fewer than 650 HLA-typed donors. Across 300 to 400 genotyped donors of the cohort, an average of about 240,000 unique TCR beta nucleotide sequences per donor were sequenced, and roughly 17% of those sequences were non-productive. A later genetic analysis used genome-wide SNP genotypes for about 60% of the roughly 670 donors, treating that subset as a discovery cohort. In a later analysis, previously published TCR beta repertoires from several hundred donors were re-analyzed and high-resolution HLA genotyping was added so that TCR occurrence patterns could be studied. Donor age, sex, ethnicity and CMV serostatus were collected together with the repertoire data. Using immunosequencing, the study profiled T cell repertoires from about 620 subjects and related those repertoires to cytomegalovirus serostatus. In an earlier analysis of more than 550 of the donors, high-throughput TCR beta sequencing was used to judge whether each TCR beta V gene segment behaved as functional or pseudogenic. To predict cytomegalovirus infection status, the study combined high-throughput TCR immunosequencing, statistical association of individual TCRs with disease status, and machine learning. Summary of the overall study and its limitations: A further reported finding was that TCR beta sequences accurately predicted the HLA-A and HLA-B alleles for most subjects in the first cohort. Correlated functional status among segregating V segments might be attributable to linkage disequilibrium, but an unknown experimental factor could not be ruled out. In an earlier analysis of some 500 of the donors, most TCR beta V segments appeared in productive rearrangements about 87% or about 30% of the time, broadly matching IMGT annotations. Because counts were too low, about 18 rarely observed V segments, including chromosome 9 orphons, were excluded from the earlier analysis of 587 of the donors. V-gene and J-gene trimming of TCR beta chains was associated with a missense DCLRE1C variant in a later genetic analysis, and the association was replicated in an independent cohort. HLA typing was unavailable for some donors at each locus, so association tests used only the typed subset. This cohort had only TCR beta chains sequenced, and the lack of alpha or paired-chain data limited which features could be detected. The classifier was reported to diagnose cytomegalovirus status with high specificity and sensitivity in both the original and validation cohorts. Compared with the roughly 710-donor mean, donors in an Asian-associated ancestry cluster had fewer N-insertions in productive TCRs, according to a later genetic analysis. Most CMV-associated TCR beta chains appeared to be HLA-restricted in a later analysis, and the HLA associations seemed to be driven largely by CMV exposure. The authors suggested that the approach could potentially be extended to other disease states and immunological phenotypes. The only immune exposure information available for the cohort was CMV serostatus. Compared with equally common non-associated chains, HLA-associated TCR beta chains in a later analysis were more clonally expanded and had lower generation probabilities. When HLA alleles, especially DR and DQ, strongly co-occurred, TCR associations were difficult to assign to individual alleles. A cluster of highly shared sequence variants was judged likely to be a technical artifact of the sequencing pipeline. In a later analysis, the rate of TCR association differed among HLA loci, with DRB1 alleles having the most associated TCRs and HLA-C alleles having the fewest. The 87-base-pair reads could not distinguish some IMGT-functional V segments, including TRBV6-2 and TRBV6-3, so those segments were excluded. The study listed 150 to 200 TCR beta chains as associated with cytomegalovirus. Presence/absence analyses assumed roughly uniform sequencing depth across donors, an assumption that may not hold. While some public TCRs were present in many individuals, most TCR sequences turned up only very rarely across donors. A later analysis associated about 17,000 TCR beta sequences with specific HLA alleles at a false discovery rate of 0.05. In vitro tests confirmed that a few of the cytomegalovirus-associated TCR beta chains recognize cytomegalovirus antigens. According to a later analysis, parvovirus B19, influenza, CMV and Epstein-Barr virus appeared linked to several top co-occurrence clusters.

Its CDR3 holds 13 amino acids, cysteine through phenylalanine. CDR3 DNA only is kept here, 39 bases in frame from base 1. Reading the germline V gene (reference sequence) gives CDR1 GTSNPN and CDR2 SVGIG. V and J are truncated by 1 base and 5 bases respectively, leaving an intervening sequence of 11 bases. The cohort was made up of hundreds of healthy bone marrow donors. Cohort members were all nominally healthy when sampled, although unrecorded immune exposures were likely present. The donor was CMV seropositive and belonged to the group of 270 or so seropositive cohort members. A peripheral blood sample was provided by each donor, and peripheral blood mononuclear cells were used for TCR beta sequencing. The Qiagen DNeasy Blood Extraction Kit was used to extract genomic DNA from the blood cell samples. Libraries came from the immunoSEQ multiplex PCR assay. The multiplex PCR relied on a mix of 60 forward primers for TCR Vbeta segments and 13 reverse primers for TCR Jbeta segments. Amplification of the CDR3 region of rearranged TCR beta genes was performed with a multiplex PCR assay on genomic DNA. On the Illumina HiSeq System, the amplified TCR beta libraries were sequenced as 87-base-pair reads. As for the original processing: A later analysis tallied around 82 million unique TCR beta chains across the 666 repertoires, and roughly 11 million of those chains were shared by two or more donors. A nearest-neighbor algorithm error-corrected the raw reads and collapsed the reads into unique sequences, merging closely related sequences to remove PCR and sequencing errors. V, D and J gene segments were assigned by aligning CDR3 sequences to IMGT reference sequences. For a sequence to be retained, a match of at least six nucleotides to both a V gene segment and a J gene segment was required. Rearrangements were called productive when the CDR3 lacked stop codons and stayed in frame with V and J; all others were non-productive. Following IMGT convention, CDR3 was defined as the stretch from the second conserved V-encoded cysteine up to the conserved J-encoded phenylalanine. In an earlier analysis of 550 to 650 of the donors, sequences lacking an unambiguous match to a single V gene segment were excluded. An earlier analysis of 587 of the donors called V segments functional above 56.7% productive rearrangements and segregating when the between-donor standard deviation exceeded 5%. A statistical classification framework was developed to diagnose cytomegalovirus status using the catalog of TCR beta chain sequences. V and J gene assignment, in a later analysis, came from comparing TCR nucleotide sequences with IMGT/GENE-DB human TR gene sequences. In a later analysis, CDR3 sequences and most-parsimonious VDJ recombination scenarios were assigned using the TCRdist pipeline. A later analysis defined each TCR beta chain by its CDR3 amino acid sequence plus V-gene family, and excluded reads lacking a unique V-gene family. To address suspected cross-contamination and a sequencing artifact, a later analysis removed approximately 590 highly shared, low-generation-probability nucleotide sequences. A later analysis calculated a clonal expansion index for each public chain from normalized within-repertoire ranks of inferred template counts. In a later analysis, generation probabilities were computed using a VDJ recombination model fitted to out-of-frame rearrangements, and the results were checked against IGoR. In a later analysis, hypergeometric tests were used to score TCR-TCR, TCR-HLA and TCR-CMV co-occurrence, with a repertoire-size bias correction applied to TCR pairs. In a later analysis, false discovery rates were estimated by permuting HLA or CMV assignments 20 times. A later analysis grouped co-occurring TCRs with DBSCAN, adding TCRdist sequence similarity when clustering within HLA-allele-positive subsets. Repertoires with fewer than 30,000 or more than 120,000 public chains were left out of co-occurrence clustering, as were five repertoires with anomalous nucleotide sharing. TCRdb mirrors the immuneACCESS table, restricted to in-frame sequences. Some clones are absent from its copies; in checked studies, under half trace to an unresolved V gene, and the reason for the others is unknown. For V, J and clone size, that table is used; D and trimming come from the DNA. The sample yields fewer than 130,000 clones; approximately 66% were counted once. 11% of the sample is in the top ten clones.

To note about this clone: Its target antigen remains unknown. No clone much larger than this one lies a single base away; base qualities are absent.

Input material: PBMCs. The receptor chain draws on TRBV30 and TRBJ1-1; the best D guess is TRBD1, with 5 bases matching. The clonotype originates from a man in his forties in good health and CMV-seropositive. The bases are TGTGCCTGGAGTGCAGGGAGGTTTACTGAAGCTTTCTTT. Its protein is CAWSAGRFTEAFF. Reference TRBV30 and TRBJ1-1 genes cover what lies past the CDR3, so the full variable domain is SQTIHQWPATLVQPVGSPLSLECTVEGTSNPNLYWYRQAAGRGLQLLFYSVGIGQISSEVPQNLSASRPQDRQFILSSKKLLLSDSGFYLCAWSAGRFTEAFFGQGTRLTVV.